This entry is about one TCR beta chain. Participants were placed into cohorts based on the clinical history they reported. Recovered participants had two consecutive negative NP/OP PCR tests, healthcare professional clearance, or symptom resolution. Generated by immunoSEQ multiplex PCR, the TCRdb table keeps only in-frame clones and is missing some. The data show a few hundred thousand clones, roughly 87% seen once. The CDR3 has 17 residues. V lost 1 base, J lost 3 bases, and 19 bases lay in between. CDR1 and CDR2 from the germline V gene are SGHAT and FQNNGV. The data are from a study of blood T cell repertoires in COVID-19. Across the study: Collection of acute and convalescent COVID-19 samples took place in the United States, Italy and Spain.

The sequence derives from a young woman who had recovered from COVID-19. The chain uses TRBV11-2 and TRBJ2-7; perhaps TRBD1 as D (7 bases). Sequencing input: PBMCs or T cells enriched from blood (not recorded which). In nucleotides, the CDR3 is TGTGCCAGCAGCTTAGGCGGAGCAGGGGGGCCCCACTACGAGCAGTACTTC. Amino acids: CASSLGGAGGPHYEQYF.